This T cell receptor (beta chain) is drawn from a study of blood T cells in healthy people across ages. Study results and limitations: Per million T cells, TCR beta diversity dropped about linearly as age rose.

Primers used in a second PCR of about 7 to 12 cycles were a sample-barcoded 5' primer and a J-beta primer mix. Every sample returned 2.5 million or more CDR3-containing paired-end reads. TCRdb redid the calling of the 5' RACE reads with MiXCR, one entry per CDR3 protein. The table includes 1.5 million to 2 million distinct CDR3 sequences, around 40% detected once. The length of the CDR3 is 14 residues. Germline assignment: CDR1 SQVTM and CDR2 ANQGSEA. J lost 4 bases, V lost 0 bases, and 5 bases had no gene match. This clonotype was seen more than once but under ten times. Its specificity is unknown. The specimen sequenced was blood. This receptor was obtained from a human donor in good health. The chain joins TRBV29-1 to TRBJ1-2; 7 bases line up with TRBD1. The CDR3 loop reads CSVEEGQRIYGYTF. CDR3 bases: TGCAGCGTTGAAGAGGGACAGAGAATCTATGGCTACACCTTC.